Listed below are T cell receptor beta chains from one sample, sequenced in a study of T-cell memory formation after mild COVID-19. Using its own MiXCR run on the 5' RACE reads, TCRdb lists one record per CDR3 protein. Among fewer than 450,000 distinct CDR3 sequences listed, about 21% were seen once. The specimen sequenced was PBMCs or a T cell subset sorted from them (not recorded which). Receptors originate from an adult woman who had mild COVID-19 (a few samples of this study predate the infection). Cell type and time point are not known. The conserved cysteine and the conserved F or W are not part of the CDR3 here. Expanded clones get a size class; other rows say once, few or many, or leave the size out.

clone size: -
V gene: TRBV9
J gene: TRBJ2-7
CDR3 protein: ASSPLVQGWYEQY

clone size: -
V gene: TRBV7-9
J gene: TRBJ1-1
CDR3 protein: ASSPPDRMGTEAF

clone size: few
V gene: TRBV30
J gene: TRBJ2-7
CDR3 protein: AWSVKASGRIAEQY

clone size: -
V gene: TRBV7-9
J gene: TRBJ2-1
CDR3 protein: ASSSTDGLNEQF

clone size: -
V gene: TRBV6-5
J gene: TRBJ2-1
CDR3 protein: ASSWRGGSRSEQF

clone size: few
V gene: TRBV12-1
J gene: TRBJ2-3
CDR3 protein: ASSFVRGYTDTQY

clone size: -
V gene: TRBV18
J gene: TRBJ2-7
CDR3 protein: ASSPPGTGGEQY

clone size: -
V gene: TRBV2
J gene: TRBJ1-2
CDR3 protein: ASSEALQVALGGANGYT

clone size: few
V gene: TRBV10-3
J gene: TRBJ1-2
CDR3 protein: AIRYGGSDGYT

clone size: -
V gene: TRBV4-2
J gene: TRBJ1-2
CDR3 protein: ASSRSGEYGYT

clone size: -
V gene: TRBV7-9
J gene: TRBJ2-1
CDR3 protein: ASRPDAQF

clone size: -
V gene: TRBV29-1
J gene: TRBJ1-1
CDR3 protein: SVDRDPAGAF

clone size: few
V gene: TRBV24-1
J gene: TRBJ2-7
CDR3 protein: ATSDLPGPLSATGG

clone size: few
V gene: TRBV5-1
J gene: TRBJ1-5
CDR3 protein: ASRVGTDSNQPQH

clone size: -
V gene: TRBV9
J gene: TRBJ2-1
CDR3 protein: ASSVDPSPYNEQF

clone size: -
V gene: TRBV28
J gene: TRBJ2-7
CDR3 protein: ASSSGQGAGYEQY

clone size: few
V gene: TRBV7-9
J gene: TRBJ1-1
CDR3 protein: ASSRGGVGNTEAF

clone size: few
V gene: TRBV3-1
J gene: TRBJ1-2
CDR3 protein: ASSQSGTGHGYT

clone size: many
V gene: TRBV10-3
J gene: TRBJ2-7
CDR3 protein: AIFPRDTHEQY

clone size: -
V gene: TRBV6-5
J gene: TRBJ1-2
CDR3 protein: ASSDRDRGFGYT

clone size: few
V gene: TRBV9
J gene: TRBJ1-2
CDR3 protein: ASSTGTASIYGYT

clone size: -
V gene: TRBV10-3
J gene: TRBJ1-1
CDR3 protein: AIRQGPNTEAF

clone size: -
V gene: TRBV6-1
J gene: TRBJ2-7
CDR3 protein: ASSYRDTGSYEQY

clone size: many
V gene: TRBV7-2
J gene: TRBJ2-1
CDR3 protein: ASSLAFRGSDYNEQF

clone size: many
V gene: TRBV9
J gene: TRBJ2-7
CDR3 protein: ASSVGEGGFSYEQY

clone size: few
V gene: TRBV7-9
J gene: TRBJ2-1
CDR3 protein: ASSSPVDMKEQF

clone size: few
V gene: TRBV5-1
J gene: TRBJ1-2
CDR3 protein: ASSLVQAGDYGYT

clone size: -
V gene: TRBV2
J gene: TRBJ1-1
CDR3 protein: ASTKGRSMNTEAF

clone size: -
V gene: TRBV11-2
J gene: TRBJ1-5
CDR3 protein: ASSLVANQPQH

clone size: many
V gene: TRBV7-2
J gene: TRBJ2-2
CDR3 protein: ASSLAGDTGELF

clone size: few
V gene: TRBV12-3/TRBV12-4
J gene: TRBJ1-2
CDR3 protein: ASRYNYGYT

clone size: few
V gene: TRBV7-9
J gene: TRBJ2-2
CDR3 protein: ASSPPGPPGGELF

clone size: -
V gene: TRBV7-2
J gene: TRBJ2-1
CDR3 protein: ASSLVSGGPAYNEQF

clone size: -
V gene: TRBV4-1
J gene: TRBJ2-3
CDR3 protein: ASSQERARSGVTDTQY

clone size: many
V gene: TRBV12-3/TRBV12-4
J gene: TRBJ1-1
CDR3 protein: ASRLRGEMNTEAF

clone size: -
V gene: TRBV3-1
J gene: TRBJ2-3
CDR3 protein: ASSQSSRYLDRDNTDTQY

clone size: -
V gene: TRBV4-1
J gene: TRBJ1-2
CDR3 protein: ASSQVVGQGINGYT

clone size: -
V gene: TRBV12-3/TRBV12-4
J gene: TRBJ1-4
CDR3 protein: ASRRGLNEKLF

clone size: -
V gene: TRBV29-1
J gene: TRBJ2-3
CDR3 protein: SVEDHGLSTDTQY

clone size: few
V gene: TRBV6-5
J gene: TRBJ2-6
CDR3 protein: ASSPRQLSGANVLT

clone size: few
V gene: TRBV6-1
J gene: TRBJ1-6
CDR3 protein: ASSELGQGASPLH